A single T cell receptor (beta chain) is shown here with its context. Its antigen is still unknown. This sample is drawn from a study of T cells expressing NK-cell markers. Study-wide context: Underlying the TCR beta repertoires were sorted CD3+CD56+NKG2C+, CD3+CD56+NKG2C- and CD3+CD56-NKG2C+ T cells.

After re-calling the 5' RACE reads, TCRdb lists one entry per CDR3 protein, DNA absent. The sample includes about 260,000 distinct CDR3 sequences. Study findings and constraints: For four donors, these clonotypes were likewise the leading ones in the CD3+CD56-NKG2C+ fraction. HCMV specificity of expanded NKG2C+ T cell clones remained unclear.

Sequencing was carried out using blood T cells: a sorted CD56 or NKG2C T cell subset, CD4+ or CD8+ T cells, or bulk PBMC T cells (not recorded which). This receptor was obtained from a woman aged 18 to 75 in good health.

The CDR3 spells CASSTGLAGGNNEQFF. V gene TRBV19 combines with J gene TRBJ2-1; TCRdb's D call, TRBD2, is unchecked because there is no DNA. Germline CDR1 is LNHDA and CDR2 is SQIVND (reference sequence). The CDR3 is 16 amino acids.